This paragraph reports one T cell receptor (beta chain). What it recognizes is unknown. V lost 2 bases, J lost 2 bases, and 13 bases lay in between. Germline loops: CDR1 SGHVS, CDR2 FQNEAQ. The CDR3 runs to 15 residues. TCRdb passed the reads through MiXCR, listing each CDR3 protein once. This sample has approximately 250,000 distinct CDR3 sequences, with roughly 20% found just once. This sample was included in a study of T cell repertoires in cytomegalovirus infection. For the study at large: Public TCR beta signature analysis indicated the presence of both CMV infection and matching HLA type.

Whole-study results and caveats: Clonotypes of TCR beta that were HLA-C-restricted and CMV-specific dominated the ex vivo response. Cumulative frequency of public TCR beta families picked out carriers of CMV plus the relevant HLA.

Material: CD8+ T cells from PBMCs. The rearrangement joins TRBV7-8 to TRBJ2-7; D may be TRBD1 or TRBD2 (6 bases each). This TCR came from a human donor in good health (CMV status not recorded). Some clones in this sample may be carry-over from other donors' samples. The CDR3 is CASSLRTGATYEQYF. CDR3 nucleotide sequence: TGTGCCAGCAGCTTACGGACGGGGGCCACCTACGAGCAGTACTTC.